This T cell receptor (beta chain) was documented in a study of T cells after yellow fever vaccination. Study at large: Fractions low in cell number were prepared with SMART-Seq v4 Ultra Low Input.

The germline V gene encodes CDR1 SGDLS and CDR2 YYNGEE. The CDR3 consists of 15 residues. V shed 4 bases and J 4 bases; nucleotides not matched to a gene: 6. They built TCR cDNA with 5'RACE template switching, a step that put in a universal primer site and UMIs. TCRdb re-analysed the 5' RACE reads in MiXCR, keeping a single row per CDR3 protein. Among 200,000 to 300,000 distinct CDR3 sequences listed, around 13% were seen once. Study-level findings and limits: Once the booster was given, most primary-vaccination clones reappeared, at about 95% for CD4 and approximately 88% for CD8. The study found a weaker secondary response that peaked faster, day 5 versus 15.

As concerns this clonotype: No antigen is known for it.

The material sequenced was CD4+ T cells sorted from PBMCs, taken 45 days after the yellow fever booster vaccination. The TCR sequence derives from a man aged 30-40 years who received the YFV17D yellow fever vaccine. The chain links TRBV9 to TRBJ2-1; 9 nucleotides line up with TRBD2. CDR3 bases: TGTGCCAGCAGCCCGACTAGCGGAGGGTACAATGAGCAGTTCTTC. It is translated as CASSPTSGGYNEQFF.